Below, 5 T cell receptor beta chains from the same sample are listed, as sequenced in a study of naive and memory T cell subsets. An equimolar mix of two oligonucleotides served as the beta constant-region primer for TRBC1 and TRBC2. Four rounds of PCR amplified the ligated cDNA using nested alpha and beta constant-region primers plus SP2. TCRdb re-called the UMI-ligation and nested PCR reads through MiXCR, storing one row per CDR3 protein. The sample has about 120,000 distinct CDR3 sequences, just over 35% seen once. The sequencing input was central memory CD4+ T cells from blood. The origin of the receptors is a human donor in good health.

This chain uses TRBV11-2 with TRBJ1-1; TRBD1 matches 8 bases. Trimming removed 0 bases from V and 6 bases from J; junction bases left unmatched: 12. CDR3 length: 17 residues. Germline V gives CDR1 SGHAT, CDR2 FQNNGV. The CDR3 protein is CASSLDYRDRLVPEAFF. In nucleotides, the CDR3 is TGTGCCAGCAGCTTAGATTACCGGGACAGGTTAGTTCCTGAAGCTTTCTTT.

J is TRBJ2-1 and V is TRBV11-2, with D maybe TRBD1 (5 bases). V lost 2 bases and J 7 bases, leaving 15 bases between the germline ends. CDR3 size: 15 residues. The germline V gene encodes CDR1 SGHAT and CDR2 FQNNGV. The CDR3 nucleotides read TGTGCCAGCAGCTTAAGGGGCAGGGTTATTAATGAGCAGTTCTTC. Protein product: CASSLRGRVINEQFF.

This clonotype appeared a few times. As DNA, the CDR3 is TGTGCCAGCTCACCACAGAGAGAAAACATTCAGTACTTC. Encoded protein: CASSPQRENIQYF. This sequence joins TRBV18 and TRBJ2-4; unclear D gene. Germline V CDR1 and CDR2: KGHSH, LQKENI. V was clipped by 1 base and J by 5 bases, with 6 bases between them. The CDR3 spans 13 residues.

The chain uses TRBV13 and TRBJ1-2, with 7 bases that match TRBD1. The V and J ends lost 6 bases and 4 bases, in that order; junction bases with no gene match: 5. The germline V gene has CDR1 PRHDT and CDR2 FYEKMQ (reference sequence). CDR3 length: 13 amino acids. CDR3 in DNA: TGTGCCAGCAGTCGGGACAGCTTCTATGGCTACACCTTC. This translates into CASSRDSFYGYTF.

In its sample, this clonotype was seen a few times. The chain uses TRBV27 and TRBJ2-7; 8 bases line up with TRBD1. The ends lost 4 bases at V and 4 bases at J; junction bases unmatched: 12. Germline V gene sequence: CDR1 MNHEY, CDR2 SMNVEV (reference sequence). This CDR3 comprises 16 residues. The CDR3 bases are TGTGCCAGCAGTTCTGCGCCGAGGACAGGGCATTACGAGCAGTACTTC. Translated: CASSSAPRTGHYEQYF.